The clone carrying this TCR beta chain was recorded many times. Its antigen is still unknown. Time point here: patch test 1, 2 weeks after DPC sensitization. Treatment in this sample: therapeutic diphenylcyclopropenone sensitization with weekly scalp DPC. This sample is drawn from a study of human T cells and chemical hapten exposure. Points from the study as a whole: Unchanged with DPC sensitization were TCRs above 1 in 1000 frequency.

Individual cDNA molecules received unique molecular identifiers in the library. Using its own MiXCR run on the RACE reads, TCRdb lists one record per CDR3 protein. The sample yields some 380,000 distinct CDR3 sequences, roughly 4.8% seen once. Germline V gene sequence: CDR1 SNHLY, CDR2 FYNNEI. The CDR3 length is 13 residues. Trimming pared 6 bases from V and 3 bases from J, leaving 9 bases between. The material was whole blood, obtained in connection with sensitization to the hapten diphenylcyclopropenone (DPC). This clonotype was obtained from a woman aged 45 to 65 with alopecia areata. Some clones in this sample may be carry-over from other donors' samples. This chain connects TRBV2 to TRBJ1-5; D is unclear. DNA of the CDR3: TGTGCCAGCAGCGACGGGATCAATCAGCCCCAGCATTTT. Protein product: CASSDGINQPQHF.